Presented here are 6 T cell receptor beta chains from one specimen sequenced in a study of control samples from healthy donors and cancer patients. Clones were read by immunoSEQ multiplex PCR, and TCRdb kept only the in-frame ones, dropping some. The sample includes 63,000 or so clones, about 92% of them seen just once. The specimen was PBMCs. All receptors derive from a man aged 60 to 75 with colorectal cancer.

J is TRBJ1-2 and V is TRBV2, with D hard to call. The CDR3 has 14 amino acids. Trimming took 4 bases from V and 1 from J, leaving 10 bases between them. CDR1 is SNHLY and CDR2 is FYNNEI in the germline V gene. CDR3 sequence: CASSVLQLNYGYTF. CDR3 coding DNA: TGTGCCAGCAGTGTTTTGCAGCTTAACTATGGCTACACCTTC.

The chain recombines TRBV28 with TRBJ2-7; 9 bases match TRBD1. Germline V CDR1 and CDR2: MDHEN, SYDVKM. The CDR3 runs 14 residues. The J segment lost 7 bases and the V segment lost 3 bases, leaving 7 bases of the junction unmatched. The CDR3 sequence: CASSLTGGNIEQYF. In nucleotides, the CDR3 is TGTGCCAGCAGTTTGACAGGGGGTAATATTGAGCAGTACTTC.

The chain combines TRBV4-3 with TRBJ1-5, with D possibly being TRBD1 (6 bases). Trimming stripped 4 bases from V and 7 bases from J, with 11 bases between. The germline gives CDR1 LGHNA, CDR2 YSLEER. CDR3 length: 13 amino acids. The CDR3 sequence: CASSPQGGQPQHF. CDR3 sequence (DNA): TGCGCCAGCAGCCCCCAAGGGGGGCAGCCCCAGCATTTT.

The chain carries TRBV2 and TRBJ1-4; D perhaps matches TRBD1 (5 bases). The ends were cut back, 6 bases at V and 8 bases at J, with 16 bases in the middle. CDR1 SNHLY and CDR2 FYNNEI come from the germline V gene. CDR3 length: 14 residues. CDR3 DNA: TGTGCCAGCAGAGGGGACCCAGTGAGCGAAAAACTGTTTTTT. Translated: CASRGDPVSEKLFF.

The V and J genes are TRBV18 and TRBJ2-3; 8 nucleotides line up with TRBD2. Germline values: CDR1 KGHSH, CDR2 LQKENI. The CDR3 sequence is 17 residues long. Trimming took 0 bases from V and 3 from J; bases not matched to a gene: 8. The CDR3 loop is CASSPPGVAGPTDTQYF. The CDR3 bases are TGTGCCAGCTCACCACCCGGGGTAGCGGGGCCGACAGATACGCAGTATTTT. Combining the CDR3 with reference TRBV18 and TRBJ2-3 gives the whole variable domain NAGVMQNPRHLVRRRGQEARLRCSPMKGHSHVYWYRQLPEEGLKFMVYLQKENIIDESGMPKERFSAEFPKEGPSILRIQQVVRGDSAAYFCASSPPGVAGPTDTQYFGPGTRLTVL.

V usage is TRBV4-3 and J usage is TRBJ2-1, with 11 positions matching TRBD2. The CDR3 extends over 15 amino acids. Germline-derived CDR1 and CDR2 are LGHNA and YSLEER. Unmatched junction bases numbered 8, after V lost 8 bases and J lost 5 bases. The CDR3 DNA sequence: TGCGCCAGCGCCCCGACTAGCGGGGAGAACAATGAGCAGTTCTTC. Encoded protein: CASAPTSGENNEQFF.